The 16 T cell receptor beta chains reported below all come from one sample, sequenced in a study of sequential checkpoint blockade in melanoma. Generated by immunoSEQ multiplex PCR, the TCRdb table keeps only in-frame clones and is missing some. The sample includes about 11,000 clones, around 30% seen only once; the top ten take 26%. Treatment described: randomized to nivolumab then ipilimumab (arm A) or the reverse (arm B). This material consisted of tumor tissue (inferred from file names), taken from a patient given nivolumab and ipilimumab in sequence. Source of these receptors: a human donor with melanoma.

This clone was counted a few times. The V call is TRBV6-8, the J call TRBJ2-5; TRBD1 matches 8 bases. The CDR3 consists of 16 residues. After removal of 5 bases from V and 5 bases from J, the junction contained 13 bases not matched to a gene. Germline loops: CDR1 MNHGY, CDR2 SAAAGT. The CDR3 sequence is CASSVDRAPTGETQYF. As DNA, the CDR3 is TGTGCCAGCAGTGTGGACAGGGCCCCCACGGGGGAGACCCAGTACTTC.

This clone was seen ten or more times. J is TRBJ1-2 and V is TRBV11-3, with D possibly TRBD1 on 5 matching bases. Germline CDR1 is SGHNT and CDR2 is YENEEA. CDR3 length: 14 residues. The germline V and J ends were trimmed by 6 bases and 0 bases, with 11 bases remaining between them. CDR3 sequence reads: CASRGIRANYGYTF. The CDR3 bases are TGTGCCAGCAGGGGGATCAGGGCTAACTATGGCTACACCTTC.

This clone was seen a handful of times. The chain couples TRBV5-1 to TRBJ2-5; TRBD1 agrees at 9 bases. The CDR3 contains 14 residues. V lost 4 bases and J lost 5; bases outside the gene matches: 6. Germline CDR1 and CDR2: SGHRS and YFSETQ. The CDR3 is CASSLGTGRETQYF. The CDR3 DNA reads TGCGCCAGCAGCCTGGGGACAGGGAGGGAGACCCAGTACTTC.

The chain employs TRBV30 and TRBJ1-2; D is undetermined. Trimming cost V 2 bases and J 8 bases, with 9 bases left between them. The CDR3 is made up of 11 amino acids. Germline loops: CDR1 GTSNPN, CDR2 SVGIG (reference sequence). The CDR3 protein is CAWSRRLGYTF. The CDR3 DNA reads TGTGCCTGGAGTCGCAGGCTGGGCTACACCTTC.

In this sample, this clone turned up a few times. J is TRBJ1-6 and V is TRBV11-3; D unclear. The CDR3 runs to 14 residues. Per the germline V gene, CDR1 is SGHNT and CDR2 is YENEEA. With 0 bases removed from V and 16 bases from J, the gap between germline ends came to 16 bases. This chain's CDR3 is CASSLDFRAGSLHF. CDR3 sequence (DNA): TGTGCCAGCAGCTTAGACTTTCGGGCAGGCTCACTCCACTTT.

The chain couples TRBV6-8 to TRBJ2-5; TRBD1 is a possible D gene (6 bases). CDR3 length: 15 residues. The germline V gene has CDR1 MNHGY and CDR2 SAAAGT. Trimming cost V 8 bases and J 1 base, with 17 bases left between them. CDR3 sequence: CASGPIRDTQETQYF. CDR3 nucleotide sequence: TGTGCCAGCGGGCCGATCCGGGACACCCAAGAGACCCAGTACTTC.

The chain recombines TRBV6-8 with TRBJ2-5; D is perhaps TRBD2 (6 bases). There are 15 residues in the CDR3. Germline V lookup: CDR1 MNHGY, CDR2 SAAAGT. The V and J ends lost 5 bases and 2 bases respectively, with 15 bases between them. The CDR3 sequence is CASSDPPDYQETQYF. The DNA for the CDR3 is TGTGCCAGCAGTGACCCACCGGACTATCAAGAGACCCAGTACTTC.

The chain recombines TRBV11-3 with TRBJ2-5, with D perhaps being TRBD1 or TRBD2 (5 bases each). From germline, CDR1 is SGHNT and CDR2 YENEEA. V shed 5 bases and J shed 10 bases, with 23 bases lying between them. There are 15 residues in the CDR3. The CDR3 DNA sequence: TGTGCCAGCAGCGGAGGACTGGGGCCGGGATGGGACCAGTACTTC. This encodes CASSGGLGPGWDQYF. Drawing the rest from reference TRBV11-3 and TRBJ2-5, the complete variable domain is EAGVVQSPRYKIIEKKQPVAFWCNPISGHNTLYWYLQNLGQGPELLIRYENEEAVDDSQLPKDRFSAERLKGVDSTLKIQPAELGDSAVYLCASSGGLGPGWDQYFGPGTRLLVL.

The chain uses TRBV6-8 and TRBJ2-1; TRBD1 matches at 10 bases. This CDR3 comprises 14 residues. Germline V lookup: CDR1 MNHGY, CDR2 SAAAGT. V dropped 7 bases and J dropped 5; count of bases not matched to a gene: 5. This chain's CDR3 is CASKTGTGDNEQFF. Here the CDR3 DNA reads TGTGCCAGCAAAACCGGGACAGGGGACAATGAGCAGTTCTTC.

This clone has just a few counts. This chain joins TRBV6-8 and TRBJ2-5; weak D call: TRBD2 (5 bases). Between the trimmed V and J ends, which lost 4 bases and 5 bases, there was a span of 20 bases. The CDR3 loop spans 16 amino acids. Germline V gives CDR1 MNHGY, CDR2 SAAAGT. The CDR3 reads CASSWLRGLGEETQYF. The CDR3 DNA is TGTGCCAGCAGTTGGCTCAGAGGACTCGGTGAGGAGACCCAGTACTTC.

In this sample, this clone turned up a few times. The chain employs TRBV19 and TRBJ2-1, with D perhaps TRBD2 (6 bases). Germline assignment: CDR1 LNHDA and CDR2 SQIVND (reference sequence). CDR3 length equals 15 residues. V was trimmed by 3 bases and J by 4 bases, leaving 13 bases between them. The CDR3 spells CASSMWRGTYNEQFF. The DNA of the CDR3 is TGTGCCAGTAGTATGTGGCGGGGAACATACAATGAGCAGTTCTTC.

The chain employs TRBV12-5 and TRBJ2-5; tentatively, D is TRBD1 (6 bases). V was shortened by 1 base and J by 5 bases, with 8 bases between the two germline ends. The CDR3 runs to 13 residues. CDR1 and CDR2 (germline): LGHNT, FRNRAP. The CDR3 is CASGLGGRETQYF. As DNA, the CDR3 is TGTGCTAGTGGTTTGGGGGGGCGGGAGACCCAGTACTTC.

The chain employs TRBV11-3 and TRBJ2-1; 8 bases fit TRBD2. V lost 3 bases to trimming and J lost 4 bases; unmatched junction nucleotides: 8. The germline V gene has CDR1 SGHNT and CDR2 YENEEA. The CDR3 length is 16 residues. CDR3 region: CASSFAAGALYNEQFF. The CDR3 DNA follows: TGTGCCAGCAGCTTTGCAGCGGGGGCCCTATACAATGAGCAGTTCTTC.

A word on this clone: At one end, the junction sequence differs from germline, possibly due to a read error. The CDR3 nucleotides are TGTGCCATCAGTCCCCCACAGGGGGGTGAAGGCTACACCTTC. Translated, it gives CAISPPQGGEGYTF. The rearrangement uses TRBV6-8 and TRBJ1-2; 8 nucleotides align to TRBD1. Per germline, CDR1 MNHGY and CDR2 SAAAGT. This CDR3 spans 14 amino acids.

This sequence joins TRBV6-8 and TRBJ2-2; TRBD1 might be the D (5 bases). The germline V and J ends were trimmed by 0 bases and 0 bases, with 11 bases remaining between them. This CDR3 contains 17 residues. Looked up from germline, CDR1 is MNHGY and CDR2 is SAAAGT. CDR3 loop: CASSYSVTATNTGELFF. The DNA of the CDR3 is TGTGCCAGCAGTTACTCGGTGACAGCCACGAACACCGGGGAGCTGTTTTTT.

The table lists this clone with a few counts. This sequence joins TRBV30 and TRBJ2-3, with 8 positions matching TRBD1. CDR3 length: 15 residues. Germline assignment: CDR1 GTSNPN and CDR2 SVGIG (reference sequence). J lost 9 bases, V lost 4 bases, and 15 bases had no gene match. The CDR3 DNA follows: TGTGCCTGGACCACTGCCCAAACAGGGGGAAGGACGCAGTATTTT. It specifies CAWTTAQTGGRTQYF. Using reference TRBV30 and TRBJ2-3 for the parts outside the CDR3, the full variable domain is SQTIHQWPATLVQPVGSPLSLECTVEGTSNPNLYWYRQAAGRGLQLLFYSVGIGQISSEVPQNLSASRPQDRQFILSSKKLLLSDSGFYLCAWTTAQTGGRTQYFGPGTRLTVL.